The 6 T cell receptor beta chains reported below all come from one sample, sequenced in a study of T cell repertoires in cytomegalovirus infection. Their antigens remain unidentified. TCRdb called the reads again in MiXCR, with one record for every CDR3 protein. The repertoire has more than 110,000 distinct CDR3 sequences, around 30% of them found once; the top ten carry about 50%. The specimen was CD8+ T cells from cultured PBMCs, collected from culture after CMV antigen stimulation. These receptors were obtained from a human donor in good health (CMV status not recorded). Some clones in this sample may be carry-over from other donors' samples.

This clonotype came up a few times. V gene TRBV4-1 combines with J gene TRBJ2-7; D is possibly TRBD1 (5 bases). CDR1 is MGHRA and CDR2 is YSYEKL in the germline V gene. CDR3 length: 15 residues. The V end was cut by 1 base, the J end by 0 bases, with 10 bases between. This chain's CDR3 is CASSQAPGPSYEQYF. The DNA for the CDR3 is TGCGCCAGCAGCCAAGCGCCAGGGCCCTCCTACGAGCAGTACTTC.

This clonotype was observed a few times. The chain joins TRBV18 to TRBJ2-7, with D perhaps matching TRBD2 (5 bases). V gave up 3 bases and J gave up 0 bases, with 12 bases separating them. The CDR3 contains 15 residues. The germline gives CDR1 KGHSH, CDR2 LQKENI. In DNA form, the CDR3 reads TGTGCCAGCTCACCCGTCGGGGTTCCCTCCTACGAGCAGTACTTC. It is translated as CASSPVGVPSYEQYF.

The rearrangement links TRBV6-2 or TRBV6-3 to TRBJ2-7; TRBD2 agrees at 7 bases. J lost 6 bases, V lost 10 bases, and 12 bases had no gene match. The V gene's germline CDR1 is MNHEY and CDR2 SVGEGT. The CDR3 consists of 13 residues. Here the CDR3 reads CAISPGLHLEQYF. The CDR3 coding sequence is TGTGCCATCTCTCCGGGACTACATCTCGAGCAGTACTTC.

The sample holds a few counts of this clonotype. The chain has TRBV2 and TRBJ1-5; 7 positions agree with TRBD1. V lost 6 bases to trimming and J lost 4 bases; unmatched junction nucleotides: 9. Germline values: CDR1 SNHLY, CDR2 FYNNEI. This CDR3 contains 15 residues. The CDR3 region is CASRPRDRRNQPQHF. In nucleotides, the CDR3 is TGTGCCAGCAGACCCCGGGACAGACGGAATCAGCCCCAGCATTTT. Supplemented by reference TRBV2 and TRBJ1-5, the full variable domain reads EPEVTQTPSHQVTQMGQEVILRCVPISNHLYFYWYRQILGQKVEFLVSFYNNEISEKSEIFDDQFSVERPDGSNFTLKIRSTKLEDSAMYFCASRPRDRRNQPQHFGDGTRLSIL.

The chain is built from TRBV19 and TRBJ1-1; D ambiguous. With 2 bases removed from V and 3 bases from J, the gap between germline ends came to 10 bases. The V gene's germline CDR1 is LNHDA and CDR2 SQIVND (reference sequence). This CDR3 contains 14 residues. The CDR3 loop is CASSIKRVDTEAFF. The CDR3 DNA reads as TGTGCCAGTAGTATAAAGAGGGTAGACACTGAAGCTTTCTTT.

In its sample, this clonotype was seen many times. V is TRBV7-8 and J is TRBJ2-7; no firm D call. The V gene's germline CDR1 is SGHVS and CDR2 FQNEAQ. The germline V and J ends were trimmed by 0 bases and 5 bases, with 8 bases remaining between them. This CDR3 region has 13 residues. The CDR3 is CASSLAGRDEQYF. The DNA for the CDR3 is TGTGCCAGCAGCTTAGCAGGTCGGGACGAGCAGTACTTC.